The next 10 T cell receptor beta chains were all read from a single sample in a study of T cell repertoires in cytomegalovirus infection. MiXCR, run by TCRdb on the reads, gives a single entry per CDR3 protein. Altogether some 200,000 distinct CDR3 sequences are present, roughly 9% being singletons, with the ten largest covering about 5%. Sequencing was done on a sample of PBMCs. The receptors were gathered from a human donor in good health (CMV status not recorded). Some clones in this sample may be carry-over from other donors' samples.

The rearrangement joins TRBV30 to TRBJ2-7; 12 nucleotides align to TRBD2. Germline values: CDR1 GTSNPN, CDR2 SVGIG (reference sequence). This CDR3 has 19 amino acids. V lost 2 bases to trimming and J lost 7 bases; unmatched junction nucleotides: 21. The CDR3 protein is CAWSTLTSGRPTALLEQYF. CDR3 coding DNA: TGTGCCTGGAGTACGCTGACTAGCGGGAGACCCACGGCGCTTCTTGAGCAGTACTTC.

Details on this clonotype: One end of the junction varies from germline; a read error may be responsible. The chain has TRBV20-1 and TRBJ2-1; possible D gene TRBD1, 6 bases. Germline V gene lookup returns CDR1 DFQATT and CDR2 SNEGSKA (reference sequence). The CDR3 has 15 amino acids. The CDR3 DNA follows: TGCAGTGCTGGAGACAGGCAGACTTCCTACAATGAGCAGTTCTTC. Encoded protein: CSAGDRQTSYNEQFF.

The sample holds many counts of this clonotype. The chain employs TRBV7-6 and TRBJ2-7, with 10 bases matching TRBD1. The V gene end was trimmed by 0 bases and the J gene end by 3 bases; junction bases not matched to a gene: 5. The CDR3 runs to 16 residues. Germline-derived CDR1 and CDR2 are SGHVS and FNYEAQ. CDR3 sequence: CASSLATGTGDYEQYF. CDR3 in DNA: TGTGCCAGCAGCTTAGCAACCGGGACAGGGGACTACGAGCAGTACTTC.

This clonotype was detected ten times or more. This rearrangement joins TRBV7-2 to TRBJ2-2; the match to TRBD2 covers 10 bases. This CDR3 has 16 amino acids. Germline CDR1 and CDR2: SGHTA and FQGNSA. Trimming cost V 4 bases and J 5 bases; bases outside gene matches: 7. CDR3 sequence: CASSSPTSGLTGELFF. Here the CDR3 DNA reads TGTGCCAGCAGCTCACCGACTAGCGGGTTAACCGGGGAGCTGTTTTTT.

This clonotype has a count of ten or more. The rearrangement joins TRBV5-6 to TRBJ1-1; TRBD1 matches at 10 bases. V lost 4 bases to trimming and J lost 1 base; unmatched junction nucleotides: 22. The CDR3 is 21 amino acids. The V gene's germline CDR1 is SGHDT and CDR2 YYEEEE. CDR3 bases: TGTGCCAGCAGCCCTCGATACTACAACCGGGACAGGGGTTCTCGGAACACTGAAGCTTTCTTT. Amino acid sequence: CASSPRYYNRDRGSRNTEAFF.

This clonotype was counted only a few times. This rearrangement joins TRBV6-2 or TRBV6-3 to TRBJ1-1; 7 bases are shared with TRBD1. V lost 6 bases, J lost 4 bases, and 8 bases stayed unmatched. Germline V gives CDR1 MNHEY, CDR2 SVGEGT. The CDR3 is 14 residues long. The CDR3 DNA follows: TGTGCCAGCAGACAGGGGTCGTCAACCACTGAAGCTTTCTTT. Its translation: CASRQGSSTTEAFF.

This CDR3 is CASRSRRGASTDTQYF. In DNA form, the CDR3 reads TGTGCCAGCAGATCCCGTCGGGGCGCTAGCACAGATACGCAGTATTTT. The chain links TRBV27 to TRBJ2-3; D may be TRBD1 or TRBD2 (5 bases each). This CDR3 is 16 amino acids long. Germline V gives CDR1 MNHEY, CDR2 SMNVEV (reference sequence). V shed 6 bases and J shed 0 bases, with 16 bases lying between them.

The CDR3 protein is CASRGTVYGYTF. The CDR3, as DNA: TGTGCCAGCAGGGGGACAGTTTATGGCTACACCTTC. The chain links TRBV28 to TRBJ1-2; TRBD1 aligns across 7 bases. Germline V gene data show CDR1 as MDHEN and CDR2 as SYDVKM. The CDR3 spans 12 residues. Trimming at V came to 6 bases and at J to 5 bases, leaving 3 bases not matched to a gene.

This clonotype was recorded many times. The chain joins TRBV6-2 or TRBV6-3 to TRBJ2-7, with D possibly being TRBD1 (6 bases). Germline CDR1 MNHEY, CDR2 SVGEGT. Trimming cost V 6 bases and J 2 bases, with 11 bases left between them. This CDR3 has 13 amino acids. The CDR3 loop is CASRPTGPYEQYF. Here the CDR3 DNA reads TGTGCCAGCAGACCGACAGGACCCTACGAGCAGTACTTC.

The CDR3 loop is CASSFLGTANTEAFF. The CDR3 coding sequence is TGTGCCAGCAGCTTCCTCGGGACAGCAAACACTGAAGCTTTCTTT. The chain recombines TRBV5-6 with TRBJ1-1; 7 bases line up with TRBD1. This CDR3 contains 15 residues. The germline V gene has CDR1 SGHDT and CDR2 YYEEEE. Losses at the gene ends were 2 bases for V and 2 bases for J; bases not matched to a gene: 6.